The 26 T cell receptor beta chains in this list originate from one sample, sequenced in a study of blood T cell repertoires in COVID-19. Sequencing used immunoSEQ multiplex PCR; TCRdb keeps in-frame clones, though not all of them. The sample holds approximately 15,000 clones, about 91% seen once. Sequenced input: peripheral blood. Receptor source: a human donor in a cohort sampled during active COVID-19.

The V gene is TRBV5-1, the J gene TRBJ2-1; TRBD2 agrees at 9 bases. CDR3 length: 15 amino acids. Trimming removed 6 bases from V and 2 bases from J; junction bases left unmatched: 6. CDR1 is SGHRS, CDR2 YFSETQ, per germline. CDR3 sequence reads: CASNLAGRTYNEQFF. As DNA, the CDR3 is TGCGCCAGCAACCTAGCGGGGAGAACCTACAATGAGCAGTTCTTC. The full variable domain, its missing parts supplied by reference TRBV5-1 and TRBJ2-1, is KAGVTQTPRYLIKTRGQQVTLSCSPISGHRSVSWYQQTPGQGLQFLFEYFSETQRNKGNFPGRFSGRQFSNSRSEMNVSTLELGDSALYLCASNLAGRTYNEQFFGPGTRLTVL.

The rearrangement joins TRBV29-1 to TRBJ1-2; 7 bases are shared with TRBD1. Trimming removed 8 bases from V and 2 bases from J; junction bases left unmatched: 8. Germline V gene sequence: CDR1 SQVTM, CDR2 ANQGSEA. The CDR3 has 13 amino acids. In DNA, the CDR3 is TGCAGCACTGGCGGACAGGAGAACTATGGCTACACCTTC. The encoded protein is CSTGGQENYGYTF.

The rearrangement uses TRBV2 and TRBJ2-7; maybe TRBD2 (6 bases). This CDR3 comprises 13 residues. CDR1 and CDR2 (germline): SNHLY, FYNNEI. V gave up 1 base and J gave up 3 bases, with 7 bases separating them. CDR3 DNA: TGTGCCAGCAGTGAAGGGACTAACTACGAGCAGTACTTC. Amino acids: CASSEGTNYEQYF.

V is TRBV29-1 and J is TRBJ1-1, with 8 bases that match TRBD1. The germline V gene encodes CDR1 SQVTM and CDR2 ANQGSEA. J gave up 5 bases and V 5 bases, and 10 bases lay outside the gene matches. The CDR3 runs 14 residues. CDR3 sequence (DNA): TGCAGCGTTTGGACAGGGAGGATGGGGACTGAAGCTTTCTTT. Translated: CSVWTGRMGTEAFF.

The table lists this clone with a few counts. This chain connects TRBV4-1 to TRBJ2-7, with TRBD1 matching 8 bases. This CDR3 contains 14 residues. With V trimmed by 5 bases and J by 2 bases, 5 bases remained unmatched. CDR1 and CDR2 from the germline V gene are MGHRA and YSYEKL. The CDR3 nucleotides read TGCGCCAGCAGCTACGACAGGGGTCCCTACGAGCAGTACTTC. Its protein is CASSYDRGPYEQYF.

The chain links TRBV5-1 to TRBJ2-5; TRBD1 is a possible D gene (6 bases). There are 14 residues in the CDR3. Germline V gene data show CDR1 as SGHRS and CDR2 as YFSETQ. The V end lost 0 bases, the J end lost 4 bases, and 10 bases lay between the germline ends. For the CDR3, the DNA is TGCGCCAGCAGCTTGGGAACAGGGCGAGAGACCCAGTACTTC. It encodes CASSLGTGRETQYF. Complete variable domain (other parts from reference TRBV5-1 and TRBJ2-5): KAGVTQTPRYLIKTRGQQVTLSCSPISGHRSVSWYQQTPGQGLQFLFEYFSETQRNKGNFPGRFSGRQFSNSRSEMNVSTLELGDSALYLCASSLGTGRETQYFGPGTRLLVL.

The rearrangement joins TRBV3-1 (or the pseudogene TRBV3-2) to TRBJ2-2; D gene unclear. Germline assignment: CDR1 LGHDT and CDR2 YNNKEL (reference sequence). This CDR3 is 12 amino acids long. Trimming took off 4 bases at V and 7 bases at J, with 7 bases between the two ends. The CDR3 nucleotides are TGTGCCAGCAGCCTCTTAGTCGGGGAGCTGTTTTTT. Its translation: CASSLLVGELFF.

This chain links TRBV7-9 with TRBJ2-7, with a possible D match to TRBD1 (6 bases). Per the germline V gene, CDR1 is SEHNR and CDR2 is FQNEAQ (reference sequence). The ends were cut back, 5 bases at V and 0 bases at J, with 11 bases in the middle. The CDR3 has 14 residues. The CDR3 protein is CASSRDRYSYEQYF. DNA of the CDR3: TGTGCCAGCAGCCGAGACAGGTACTCCTACGAGCAGTACTTC. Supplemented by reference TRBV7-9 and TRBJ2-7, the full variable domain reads DTGVSQNPRHKITKRGQNVTFRCDPISEHNRLYWYRQTLGQGPEFLTYFQNEAQLEKSRLLSDRFSAERPKGSFSTLEIQRTEQGDSAMYLCASSRDRYSYEQYFGPGTRLTVT.

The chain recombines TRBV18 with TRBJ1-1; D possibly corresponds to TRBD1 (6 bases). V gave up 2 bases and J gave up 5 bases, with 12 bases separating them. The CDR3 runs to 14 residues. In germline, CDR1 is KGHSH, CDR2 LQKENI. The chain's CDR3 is CASSPDPGETEAFF. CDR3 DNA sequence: TGTGCCAGCTCACCAGATCCAGGGGAGACTGAAGCTTTCTTT.

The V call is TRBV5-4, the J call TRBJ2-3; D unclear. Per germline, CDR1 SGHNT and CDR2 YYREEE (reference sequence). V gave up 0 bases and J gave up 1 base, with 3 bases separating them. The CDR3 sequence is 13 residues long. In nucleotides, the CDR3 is TGTGCCAGCAGCTTGGCCGGCACAGATACGCAGTATTTT. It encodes CASSLAGTDTQYF.

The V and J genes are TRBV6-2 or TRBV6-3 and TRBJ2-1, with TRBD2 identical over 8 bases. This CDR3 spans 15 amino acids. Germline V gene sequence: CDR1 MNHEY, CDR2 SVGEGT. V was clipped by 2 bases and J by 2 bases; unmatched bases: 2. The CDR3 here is CASSYVAGPYNEQFF. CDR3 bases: TGTGCCAGCAGTTACGTAGCGGGGCCCTACAATGAGCAGTTCTTC.

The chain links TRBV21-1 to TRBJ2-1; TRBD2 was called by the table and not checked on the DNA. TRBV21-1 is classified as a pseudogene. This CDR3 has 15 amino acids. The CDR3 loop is CASSKGGNPWDEQFF. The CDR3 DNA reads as TGTGCCAGCAGCAAAGGAGGGAACCCCTGGGATGAGCAGTTCTTC.

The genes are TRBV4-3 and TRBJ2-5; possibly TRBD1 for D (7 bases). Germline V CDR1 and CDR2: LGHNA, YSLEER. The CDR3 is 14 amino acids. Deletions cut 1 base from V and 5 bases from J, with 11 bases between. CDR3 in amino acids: CASSQGQGGETQYF. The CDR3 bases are TGCGCCAGCAGCCAAGGACAGGGAGGCGAGACCCAGTACTTC.

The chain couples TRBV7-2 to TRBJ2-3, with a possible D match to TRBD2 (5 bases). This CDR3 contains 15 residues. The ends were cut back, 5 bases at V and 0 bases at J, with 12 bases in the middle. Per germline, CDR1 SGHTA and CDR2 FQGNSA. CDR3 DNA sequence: TGTGCCAGCAGCATCAGAGGGCTCAGCACAGATACGCAGTATTTT. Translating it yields CASSIRGLSTDTQYF.

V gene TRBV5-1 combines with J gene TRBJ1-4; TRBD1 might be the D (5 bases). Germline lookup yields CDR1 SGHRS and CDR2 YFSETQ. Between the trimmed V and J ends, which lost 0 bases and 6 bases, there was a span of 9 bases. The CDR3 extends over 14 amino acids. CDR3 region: CASSLGRVDEKLFF. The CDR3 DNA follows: TGCGCCAGCAGCTTGGGCAGGGTGGATGAAAAACTGTTTTTT.

The CDR3 nucleotides are TGCAGCGTAGTGAACAGGGGGCATACAGATACGCAGTATTTT. Protein product: CSVVNRGHTDTQYF. This chain links TRBV29-1 with TRBJ2-3; 9 nucleotides match TRBD1. Germline loops: CDR1 SQVTM, CDR2 ANQGSEA. CDR3 length: 14 amino acids. V lost 6 bases, J lost 3 bases, and 7 bases stayed unmatched.

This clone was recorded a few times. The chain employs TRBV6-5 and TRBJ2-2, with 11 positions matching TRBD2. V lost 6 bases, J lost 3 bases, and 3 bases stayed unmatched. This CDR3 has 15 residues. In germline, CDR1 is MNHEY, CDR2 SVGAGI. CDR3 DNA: TGTGCCAGCAGGATAGCGGGGGGGTACACCGGGGAGCTGTTTTTT. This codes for CASRIAGGYTGELFF.

The CDR3 DNA follows: TGTGCCAGCAGTCCACAGGGGGTAGCGACAGATACGCAGTATTTT. It encodes CASSPQGVATDTQYF. The chain is built from TRBV28 and TRBJ2-3; TRBD1 matches at 8 bases. J lost 3 bases, V lost 5 bases, and 7 bases had no gene match. The germline gives CDR1 MDHEN, CDR2 SYDVKM. The CDR3 has 15 amino acids.

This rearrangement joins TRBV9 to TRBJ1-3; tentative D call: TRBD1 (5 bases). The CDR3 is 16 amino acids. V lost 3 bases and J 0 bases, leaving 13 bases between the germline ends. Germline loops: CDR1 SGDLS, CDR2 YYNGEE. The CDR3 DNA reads TGTGCCAGCAGCGGGGGGGTGGCCCCCTCTGGAAACACCATATATTTT. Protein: CASSGGVAPSGNTIYF.

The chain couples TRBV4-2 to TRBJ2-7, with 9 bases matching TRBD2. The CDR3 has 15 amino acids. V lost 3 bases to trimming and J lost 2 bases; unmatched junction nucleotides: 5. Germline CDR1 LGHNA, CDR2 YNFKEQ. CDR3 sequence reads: CASSQSGLAPYEQYF. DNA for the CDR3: TGTGCCAGCAGCCAGTCGGGACTAGCCCCCTACGAGCAGTACTTC.

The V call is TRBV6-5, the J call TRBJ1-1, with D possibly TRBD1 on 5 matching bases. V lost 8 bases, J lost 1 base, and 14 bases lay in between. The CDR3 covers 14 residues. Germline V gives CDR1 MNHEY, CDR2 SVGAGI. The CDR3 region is CASGILQGNTEAFF. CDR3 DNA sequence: TGTGCCAGCGGAATTCTTCAGGGGAACACTGAAGCTTTCTTT.

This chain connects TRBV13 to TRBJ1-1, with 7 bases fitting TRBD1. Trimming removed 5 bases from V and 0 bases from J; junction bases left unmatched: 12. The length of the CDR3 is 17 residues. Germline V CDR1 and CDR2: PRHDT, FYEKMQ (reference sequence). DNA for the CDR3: TGTGCCAGCAGCCAAACGAGACGGGACAGCTTGAACACTGAAGCTTTCTTT. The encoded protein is CASSQTRRDSLNTEAFF.

The CDR3 nucleotides are TGTGCCAGCAGCTTCAACCGGGACAGAGCTGAAAAACTGTTTTTT. Amino acid sequence: CASSFNRDRAEKLFF. J is TRBJ1-4 and V is TRBV13; 7 nucleotides match TRBD1. The trim removed 3 bases at V and 7 bases at J, leaving 8 bases unmatched. CDR1 is PRHDT, CDR2 FYEKMQ, per germline (reference sequence). This CDR3 has 15 residues.

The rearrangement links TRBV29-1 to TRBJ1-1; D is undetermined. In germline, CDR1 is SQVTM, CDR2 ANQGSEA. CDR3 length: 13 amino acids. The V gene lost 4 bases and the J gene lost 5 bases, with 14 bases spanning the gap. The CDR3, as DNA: TGCAGCGTTGGGGTCGGATTGAGGACTGAAGCTTTCTTT. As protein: CSVGVGLRTEAFF.

In nucleotides, the CDR3 is TGTGCCAGCAGCCAAGTCGGGACAGCATCTAACTATGGCTACACCTTC. Translating gives CASSQVGTASNYGYTF. The chain employs TRBV3-1 (or the pseudogene TRBV3-2) and TRBJ1-2; TRBD1 agrees at 7 bases. This CDR3 has 16 residues. CDR1 LGHDT and CDR2 YNNKEL come from the germline V gene (reference sequence). V shed 1 base, J shed 0 bases, and the junction held 5 bases outside the gene matches.

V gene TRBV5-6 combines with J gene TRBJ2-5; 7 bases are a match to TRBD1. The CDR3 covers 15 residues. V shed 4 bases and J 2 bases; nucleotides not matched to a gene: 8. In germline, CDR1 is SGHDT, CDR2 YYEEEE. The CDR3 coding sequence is TGTGCCAGCAGCCTGGCGGGCAGGGGGCAAGAGACCCAGTACTTC. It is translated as CASSLAGRGQETQYF.